These 8 T cell receptor beta chains were sequenced from one sample in a study of blood T cell repertoires in COVID-19. Here immunoSEQ multiplex PCR was the method, and the copy in TCRdb shows in-frame clones only, minus some. The sample carries 80,000 to 100,000 clones, roughly nine tenths recorded once. The sample was peripheral blood. These receptors all stem from a human donor with active COVID-19. The donor label of this sample is uncertain.

The chain couples TRBV5-1 to TRBJ2-7, with D possibly TRBD2 on 5 matching bases. V lost 0 bases and J 7 bases, leaving 17 bases between the germline ends. CDR3 length equals 15 residues. CDR1 is SGHRS and CDR2 is YFSETQ in the germline V gene. The CDR3, as DNA: TGCGCCAGCAGCTTGGGGCAGGCTAGCACCTGGGAGCAGTACTTC. It codes for CASSLGQASTWEQYF.

J is TRBJ1-5 and V is TRBV27; D is unclear. Germline CDR1 and CDR2: MNHEY and SMNVEV (reference sequence). The CDR3 totals 15 residues. Trimming stripped 5 bases from V and 0 bases from J, with 11 bases between. CDR3 residues: CASSPGWYSNQPQHF. The CDR3 region has the DNA TGTGCCAGCAGTCCGGGTTGGTATAGCAATCAGCCCCAGCATTTT.

The chain joins TRBV4-1 to TRBJ2-4; unclear D gene. The length of the CDR3 is 15 residues. Per the germline V gene, CDR1 is MGHRA and CDR2 is YSYEKL. V lost 2 bases, J lost 0 bases, and 8 bases lay in between. CDR3 in DNA: TGCGCCAGCAGCCAAATACAAGAAGCCAAAAACATTCAGTACTTC. Amino acid sequence: CASSQIQEAKNIQYF.

The chain uses TRBV3-1 (or the pseudogene TRBV3-2) and TRBJ2-7; TRBD2 aligns across 8 bases. V lost 1 base and J lost 5; bases outside the gene matches: 7. CDR1 LGHDT and CDR2 YNNKEL come from the germline V gene (reference sequence). This CDR3 comprises 15 residues. CDR3 sequence reads: CASSQGLAGGHEQYF. The DNA for the CDR3 is TGTGCCAGCAGCCAAGGCTTGGCGGGGGGTCACGAGCAGTACTTC.

V is TRBV7-2 and J is TRBJ2-5, with 9 bases lining up with TRBD2. CDR1 and CDR2 (germline): SGHTA, FQGNSA. This CDR3 is built from 16 residues. V lost 3 bases and J lost 2; bases outside the gene matches: 7. CDR3 amino acids: CASSFGAAGGQETQYF. The CDR3 coding sequence is TGTGCCAGCAGCTTCGGAGCGGCGGGGGGGCAAGAGACCCAGTACTTC.

The rearrangement links TRBV5-1 to TRBJ2-5; D perhaps matches TRBD2 (6 bases). CDR1 is SGHRS, CDR2 YFSETQ, per germline. Trimming removed 2 bases from V and 4 bases from J, with 12 bases in between. This CDR3 has 14 amino acids. The DNA of the CDR3 is TGCGCCAGCAGCTTAAGGGCCGGGGGAGAGACCCAGTACTTC. It codes for CASSLRAGGETQYF. The full variable domain, rest sourced from reference TRBV5-1 and TRBJ2-5, is KAGVTQTPRYLIKTRGQQVTLSCSPISGHRSVSWYQQTPGQGLQFLFEYFSETQRNKGNFPGRFSGRQFSNSRSEMNVSTLELGDSALYLCASSLRAGGETQYFGPGTRLLVL.

In DNA, the CDR3 is TGTGCCAGCAGTTCCCCAACCCGACAGGGGGGCACTGAAGCTTTCTTT. The encoded protein is CASSSPTRQGGTEAFF. V usage is TRBV27 and J usage is TRBJ1-1, with 9 bases aligning to TRBD1. There are 16 residues in the CDR3. Germline V CDR1 and CDR2: MNHEY, SMNVEV (reference sequence). Trimming took 4 bases from V and 4 from J; bases not matched to a gene: 10.

This chain uses TRBV7-2 with TRBJ1-5, with 8 bases identical to TRBD1. The CDR3 is 15 amino acids. From germline, CDR1 is SGHTA and CDR2 FQGNSA. V lost 6 bases, J lost 4 bases, and 8 bases stayed unmatched. CDR3 DNA sequence: TGTGCCAGCAGTCAGAGGACAGGGACGAATCAGCCCCAGCATTTT. As protein: CASSQRTGTNQPQHF.